A single sample is the source of the 10 T cell receptor beta chains below, sequenced in a study of blood T cell repertoires in COVID-19. The table came from immunoSEQ multiplex PCR; TCRdb's copy has only in-frame clones and leaves some out. The sample lists fewer than 500,000 clones, over 65% occurring once. Sequencing used peripheral blood. These receptors all stem from a human donor with acute or convalescent COVID-19. The donor label of this sample is uncertain.

V is TRBV6-6 and J is TRBJ2-6; 8 bases are shared with TRBD1. Per germline, CDR1 MNHNY and CDR2 SVGAGI (reference sequence). V was clipped by 5 bases and J by 0 bases; unmatched bases: 3. This CDR3 region has 16 residues. The CDR3 loop reads CASSRQGNSGANVLTF. CDR3 nucleotides: TGTGCCAGCAGTCGACAGGGGAACTCTGGGGCCAACGTCCTGACTTTC.

This chain uses TRBV7-6 with TRBJ2-1; the match to TRBD2 covers 9 bases. After removal of 0 bases from V and 0 bases from J, the junction contained 6 bases not matched to a gene. The germline V gene has CDR1 SGHVS and CDR2 FNYEAQ. The CDR3 is made up of 18 amino acids. The CDR3 region has the DNA TGTGCCAGCAGCTTAGCGCGGGGGGGAAAAAGCTCCTACAATGAGCAGTTCTTC. It yields the protein CASSLARGGKSSYNEQFF. Complete variable domain (other parts from reference TRBV7-6 and TRBJ2-1): GAGVSQSPRYKVTKRGQDVALRCDPISGHVSLYWYRQALGQGPEFLTYFNYEAQQDKSGLPNDRFSAERPEGSISTLTIQRTEQRDSAMYRCASSLARGGKSSYNEQFFGPGTRLTVL.

The chain carries TRBV14 and TRBJ2-1; 10 bases line up with TRBD1. This CDR3 is built from 15 residues. CDR1 is SGHDN, CDR2 FVKESK, per germline. V shed 1 base, J shed 7 bases, and the junction held 4 bases outside the gene matches. The CDR3 is CASSQARTGGNEQFF. The CDR3 bases are TGTGCCAGCAGCCAAGCTCGGACAGGGGGGAATGAGCAGTTCTTC.

V gene TRBV27 combines with J gene TRBJ1-6; no firm D call. V was trimmed by 7 bases and J by 5 bases, leaving 9 bases between them. This CDR3 is built from 13 residues. The germline CDR1 and CDR2 sequences are MNHEY and SMNVEV (reference sequence). Here the CDR3 DNA reads TGTGCCAGCATGTACAGTCATAATTCACCCCTCCACTTT. Its translation: CASMYSHNSPLHF.

In its sample, this clone was seen once. At the DNA level, this CDR3 is encoded by other sequences in the same sample as well. The rearrangement links TRBV2 to TRBJ2-7; 9 bases are a match to TRBD1. V shed 8 bases, J shed 6 bases, and the junction held 2 bases outside the gene matches. CDR1 SNHLY and CDR2 FYNNEI come from the germline V gene. This CDR3 comprises 11 residues. Written as DNA, the CDR3 is TGTGCCAGCGGGACAGGGATCGAGCAGTACTTC. Encoded protein: CASGTGIEQYF.

The chain links TRBV15 to TRBJ2-1; weak D call: TRBD1 (5 bases). The CDR3 runs 14 residues. Trimming took 9 bases from V and 6 from J, leaving 18 bases between them. Germline CDR1 LNHNV, CDR2 YYDKDF (reference sequence). The CDR3 DNA sequence: TGTGCCACACGGGCAGGGATTGGTATCAATGAGCAGTTCTTC. Its translation: CATRAGIGINEQFF.

V gene TRBV7-8 combines with J gene TRBJ1-2, with TRBD1 identical over 9 bases. Germline V gives CDR1 SGHVS, CDR2 FQNEAQ. The CDR3 has 15 residues. V lost 0 bases to trimming and J lost 7 bases; unmatched junction nucleotides: 6. The CDR3 reads CASSLARDRVSGYTF. The CDR3 DNA reads as TGTGCCAGCAGCTTAGCGAGGGACAGGGTTAGTGGCTACACCTTC.

This clone came up a few times. This rearrangement joins TRBV6-5 to TRBJ1-3; no clear D gene. The CDR3 contains 13 residues. CDR1 is MNHEY and CDR2 is SVGAGI in the germline V gene. V was pared by 7 bases and J by 4 bases, with 11 bases between. CDR3 DNA sequence: TGTGCCAGCATCTCCTCGGGGGGAAACACCATATATTTT. Protein: CASISSGGNTIYF.

The chain recombines TRBV5-1 with TRBJ1-4, with unresolved D. CDR3 size: 13 residues. Germline loops: CDR1 SGHRS, CDR2 YFSETQ. V lost 1 base, J lost 6 bases, and 7 bases lay in between. The chain's CDR3 is CASSLIPDEKLFF. The CDR3 nucleotides are TGCGCCAGCAGCTTGATTCCTGATGAAAAACTGTTTTTT.

The gene calls are TRBV28 and TRBJ1-3, with a tentative D call TRBD1 (5 bases). The CDR3 loop spans 14 amino acids. Germline-derived CDR1 and CDR2 are MDHEN and SYDVKM. V lost 6 bases and J lost 2, with 11 bases in between. The CDR3: CASSWADTGNTIYF. CDR3 bases: TGTGCCAGCAGCTGGGCGGACACTGGAAACACCATATATTTT.